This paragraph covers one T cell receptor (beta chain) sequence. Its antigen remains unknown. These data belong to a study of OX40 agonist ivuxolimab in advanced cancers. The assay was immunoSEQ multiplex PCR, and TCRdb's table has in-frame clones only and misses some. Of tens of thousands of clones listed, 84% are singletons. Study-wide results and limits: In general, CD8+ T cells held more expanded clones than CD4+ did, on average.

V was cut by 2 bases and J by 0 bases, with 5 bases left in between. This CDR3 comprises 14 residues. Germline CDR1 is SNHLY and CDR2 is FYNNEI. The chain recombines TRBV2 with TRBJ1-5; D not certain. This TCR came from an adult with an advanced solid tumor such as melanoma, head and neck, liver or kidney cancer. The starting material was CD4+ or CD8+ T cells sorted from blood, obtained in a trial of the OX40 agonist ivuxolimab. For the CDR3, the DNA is TGTGCCAGCAGTGAAACAGATAGCAATCAGCCCCAGCATTTT. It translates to CASSETDSNQPQHF.